This TCR beta chain was documented in a study of T-cell memory formation after mild COVID-19. J gave up 6 bases and V 6 bases, and 15 bases lay outside the gene matches. This CDR3 is 16 amino acids long. TCRdb re-derived calls from the 5' RACE reads in MiXCR, one entry per CDR3 protein. In the table there are tens of thousands of distinct CDR3 sequences, about a quarter of which are singletons. Sequencing was done on a sample of PBMCs or a T cell subset sorted from them (not recorded which). The chain combines TRBV12-3 or TRBV12-4 with TRBJ1-1, with TRBD1 matching 8 bases. This TCR came from a man between 18 and 29 years old who had mild COVID-19 (a few samples of this study predate the infection). Cell type and time point are not known. The CDR3 DNA follows: TGTGCCAGCAGAAAGAGACGGACAGGGCATACCTCTGAAGCTTTCTTT. This translates into CASRKRRTGHTSEAFF.